The 3 T cell receptor beta chains given below trace back to one sample, sequenced in a study of shared T cell receptors in the human thymus. Sequenced by immunoSEQ multiplex PCR; TCRdb stores in-frame clones only, minus some. The sample includes 640,000 or so clones, over 75% seen only once; the top ten take 0.0094%. Another study also made use of these data, one on human thymus T cells.

Material: thymocytes. Source of these receptors: a boy under two years old with a congenital heart defect.

This rearrangement joins TRBV5-1 to TRBJ2-1, with 8 bases aligning to TRBD1. The CDR3 contains 15 residues. The V and J ends lost 0 bases and 4 bases, in that order; junction bases with no gene match: 3. CDR1 SGHRS and CDR2 YFSETQ come from the germline V gene. Written as DNA, the CDR3 is TGCGCCAGCAGCTTGGAACAGGGGGAGTACAATGAGCAGTTCTTC. This sequence encodes CASSLEQGEYNEQFF.

This clone was seen only a few times. This sequence joins TRBV7-9 and TRBJ2-3, with a possible D match to TRBD2 (6 bases). Germline V gives CDR1 SEHNR, CDR2 FQNEAQ (reference sequence). The length of the CDR3 is 19 residues. Between the trimmed V and J ends, which lost 4 bases and 6 bases, there was a span of 29 bases. The CDR3 DNA is TGTGCCAGCAGCTGCCCCGGGACCCGGGGGACTGGGGTCGACGATACGCAGTATTTT. This encodes CASSCPGTRGTGVDDTQYF.

The chain joins TRBV5-4 to TRBJ2-5; 13 nucleotides line up with TRBD2. The DNA end favors TRBJ2-7, so the J call may be wrong. The CDR3 sequence is 18 residues long. In germline, CDR1 is SGHNT, CDR2 YYREEE (reference sequence). The CDR3 region has the DNA TGTGCCAGCAGCCCATGGCCGGGACTAGCGGGACCGTCCTACGAGCAGTACTTC. Encoded protein: CASSPWPGLAGPSYEQYF.